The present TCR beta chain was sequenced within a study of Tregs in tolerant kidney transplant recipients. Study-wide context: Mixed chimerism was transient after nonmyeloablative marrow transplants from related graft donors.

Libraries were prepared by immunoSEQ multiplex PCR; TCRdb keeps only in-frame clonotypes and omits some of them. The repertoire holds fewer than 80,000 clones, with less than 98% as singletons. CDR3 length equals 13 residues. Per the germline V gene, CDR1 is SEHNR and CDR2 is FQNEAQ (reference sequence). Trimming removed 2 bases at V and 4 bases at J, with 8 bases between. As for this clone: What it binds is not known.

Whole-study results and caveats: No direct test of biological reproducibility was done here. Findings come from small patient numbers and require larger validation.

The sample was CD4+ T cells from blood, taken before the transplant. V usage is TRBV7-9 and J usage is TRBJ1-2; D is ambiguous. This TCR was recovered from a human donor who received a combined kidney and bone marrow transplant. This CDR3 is CASSLKEIYGYTF. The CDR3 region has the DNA TGTGCCAGCAGCTTAAAAGAGATCTATGGCTACACCTTC.